These 24 T cell receptor beta chains were sequenced from one sample in a study of T cells expressing NK-cell markers. TCRdb derives one entry per CDR3 protein from the 5' RACE reads, leaving out DNA. The table gives about 380,000 distinct CDR3 sequences; the top ten clones make up under 6.5% of it. Sequencing was done on a sample of blood T cells: a sorted CD56 or NKG2C T cell subset, CD4+ or CD8+ T cells, or bulk PBMC T cells (not recorded which). Every receptor here comes from a man aged 18 to 69 in good health.

The chain is built from TRBV5-1 and TRBJ1-6; lacking DNA, the TRBD1 call made by TCRdb goes unchecked. There are 16 residues in the CDR3. Germline V gene lookup returns CDR1 SGHRS and CDR2 YFSETQ. The CDR3 loop reads CASPIPPSSYNSPLHF.

The CDR3 spells CASSLTLNSLNTEAFF. The genes are TRBV7-8 and TRBJ1-1. CDR3 length: 16 residues. Germline CDR1 reads SGHVS; CDR2 reads FQNEAQ.

This rearrangement joins TRBV25-1 to TRBJ2-7; TCRdb proposes TRBD1, but this gene call is untestable without DNA. Germline V lookup: CDR1 MGHDK, CDR2 SYGVNS. The CDR3 length is 15 residues. The CDR3 protein is CASSGRDSRIYEQYF.

The chain combines TRBV2 with TRBJ1-4. This CDR3 contains 14 residues. The germline V gene encodes CDR1 SNHLY and CDR2 FYNNEI. CDR3 in amino acids: CASRRRSGYEKLFF. The full variable domain, rest sourced from reference TRBV2 and TRBJ1-4, is EPEVTQTPSHQVTQMGQEVILRCVPISNHLYFYWYRQILGQKVEFLVSFYNNEISEKSEIFDDQFSVERPDGSNFTLKIRSTKLEDSAMYFCASRRRSGYEKLFFGSGTQLSVL.

The chain uses TRBV5-5 and TRBJ2-2; TCRdb returns TRBD1, unconfirmable since there is no DNA. Germline lookup yields CDR1 SGHKS and CDR2 YYEKEE (reference sequence). CDR3 length: 15 amino acids. CDR3 sequence reads: CASSLDPRAAGELFF.

The CDR3 is CASSPPGANVLTF. The V gene is TRBV4-2, the J gene TRBJ2-6. This CDR3 has 13 amino acids. Germline V lookup: CDR1 LGHNA, CDR2 YNFKEQ.

The chain is built from TRBV3-1 and TRBJ2-6; TCRdb proposes TRBD1, but this gene call is untestable without DNA. Germline CDR1 and CDR2: LGHDT and YNNKEL (reference sequence). The CDR3 consists of 18 residues. The CDR3 sequence is CASSQGGGVPSRANVLTF.

The chain joins TRBV18 to TRBJ2-7; there is no DNA to check the TCRdb D call of TRBD2. The CDR3 loop spans 16 amino acids. CDR1 is KGHSH, CDR2 LQKENI, per germline. The CDR3: CASSPPLAGDSYEQYF. Based on the CDR3 plus reference TRBV18 and TRBJ2-7, the full variable domain is NAGVMQNPRHLVRRRGQEARLRCSPMKGHSHVYWYRQLPEEGLKFMVYLQKENIIDESGMPKERFSAEFPKEGPSILRIQQVVRGDSAAYFCASSPPLAGDSYEQYFGPGTRLTVT.

The chain links TRBV6-5 to TRBJ1-1; the TCRdb call, TRBD1, lacks DNA for checking. This CDR3 region has 12 residues. Germline assignment: CDR1 MNHEY and CDR2 SVGAGI. CDR3 sequence: CASSYPGGMVFF.

The chain employs TRBV14 and TRBJ2-1; as DNA is missing, the TRBD1 call by TCRdb cannot be tested. This CDR3 contains 13 residues. From germline, CDR1 is SGHDN and CDR2 FVKESK. The CDR3 protein is CASSLYPGQGAIF.

V gene TRBV6-2 or TRBV6-3 combines with J gene TRBJ2-5; TCRdb returns TRBD2, unconfirmable since there is no DNA. CDR3 length equals 15 residues. CDR1 MNHEY and CDR2 SVGEGT come from the germline V gene. CDR3: CASSPGLGQVRTQYF.

J is TRBJ2-7 and V is TRBV3-1. There are 14 residues in the CDR3. Germline V gene data show CDR1 as LGHDT and CDR2 as YNNKEL (reference sequence). CDR3 in amino acids: CASSPDRRSGEQYF.

This chain links TRBV2 with TRBJ1-3; TCRdb's D call, TRBD1, is unchecked because there is no DNA. Germline CDR1 and CDR2: SNHLY and FYNNEI. The CDR3 length is 16 residues. The CDR3 loop is CASSGGGYRAGNTIYF.

The CDR3 sequence: CASSSDRVVGETQYF. The rearrangement uses TRBV2 and TRBJ2-5; lacking DNA, the TRBD1 call made by TCRdb goes unchecked. The CDR3 is made up of 15 amino acids. In germline, CDR1 is SNHLY, CDR2 FYNNEI. The variable domain in full, completed from reference TRBV2 and TRBJ2-5, reads EPEVTQTPSHQVTQMGQEVILRCVPISNHLYFYWYRQILGQKVEFLVSFYNNEISEKSEIFDDQFSVERPDGSNFTLKIRSTKLEDSAMYFCASSSDRVVGETQYFGPGTRLLVL.

This sequence joins TRBV6-5 and TRBJ2-3; the D call from TCRdb, TRBD2, cannot be confirmed without DNA. This CDR3 has 13 amino acids. Per the germline V gene, CDR1 is MNHEY and CDR2 is SVGAGI. The CDR3: CASSWRDGDTQYF.

The chain links TRBV18 to TRBJ2-7; the D call from TCRdb, TRBD1, cannot be confirmed without DNA. The CDR3 length is 14 residues. Germline V gene sequence: CDR1 KGHSH, CDR2 LQKENI. The CDR3 protein is CASSPGRGPEEQYF.

The V and J genes are TRBV15 and TRBJ2-2; the D call from TCRdb, TRBD2, cannot be confirmed without DNA. Germline V gene lookup returns CDR1 LNHNV and CDR2 YYDKDF (reference sequence). The CDR3 loop spans 15 amino acids. CDR3 residues: CATRTGTSVSGELFF.

CDR3 protein: CASSGLGTGRDEKLFF. The chain employs TRBV5-1 and TRBJ1-4; as DNA is missing, the TRBD1 call by TCRdb cannot be tested. Germline assignment: CDR1 SGHRS and CDR2 YFSETQ. This CDR3 region has 16 residues.

The CDR3 here is CASSFGQETQYF. The rearrangement joins TRBV7-8 to TRBJ2-5. The CDR3 spans 12 residues. Germline V gives CDR1 SGHVS, CDR2 FQNEAQ.

This chain uses TRBV7-2 with TRBJ2-7; absent DNA, TCRdb's TRBD2 call cannot be checked. CDR3 length equals 14 residues. Per the germline V gene, CDR1 is SGHTA and CDR2 is FQGNSA. The CDR3: CASSLGGGGMGQYF.

This chain joins TRBV5-1 and TRBJ2-7; lacking DNA, the TRBD1 call made by TCRdb goes unchecked. The germline V gene encodes CDR1 SGHRS and CDR2 YFSETQ. The CDR3 contains 15 residues. The CDR3 loop reads CASSWGRDRRNEQYF.

This chain links TRBV6-1 with TRBJ1-2. The CDR3 loop spans 14 amino acids. Germline CDR1 is MNHNS and CDR2 is SASEGT. CDR3 in amino acids: CASSETADDYGYTF.

The rearrangement uses TRBV12-3 or TRBV12-4 and TRBJ2-5; the TCRdb D gene call, TRBD1, has no DNA to confirm it. This CDR3 has 16 amino acids. CDR3 residues: CASSFRAGGIQETQYF.

This chain links TRBV12-3 or TRBV12-4 with TRBJ2-5; absent DNA, TCRdb's TRBD1 call cannot be checked. This CDR3 has 15 residues. The CDR3 sequence is CASTRLQGGQETQYF.